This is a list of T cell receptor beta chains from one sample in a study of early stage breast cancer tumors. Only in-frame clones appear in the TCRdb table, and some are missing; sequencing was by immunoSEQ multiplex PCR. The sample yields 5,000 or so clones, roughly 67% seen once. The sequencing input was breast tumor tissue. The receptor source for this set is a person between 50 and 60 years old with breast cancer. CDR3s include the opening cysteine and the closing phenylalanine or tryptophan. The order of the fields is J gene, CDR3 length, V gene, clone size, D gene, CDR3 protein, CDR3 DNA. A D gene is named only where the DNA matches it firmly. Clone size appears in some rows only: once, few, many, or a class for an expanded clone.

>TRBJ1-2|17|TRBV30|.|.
CAWSRAFTGPAAYGYTF
TGTGCCTGGAGCCGAGCCTTTACAGGGCCCGCGGCGTATGGCTACACCTTC
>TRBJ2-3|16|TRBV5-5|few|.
CASSLVASRPTDTQYF
TGTGCCAGCAGCTTGGTAGCTTCCAGACCCACAGATACGCAGTATTTT
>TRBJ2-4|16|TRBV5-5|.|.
CASSGGTELAKNIQYF
TGTGCCAGCAGCGGGGGGACAGAGCTAGCCAAAAACATTCAGTACTTC
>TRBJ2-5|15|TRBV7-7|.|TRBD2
CASSFGLAGQETQYF
TGTGCTAGCAGCTTCGGACTAGCGGGGCAAGAGACCCAGTACTTC
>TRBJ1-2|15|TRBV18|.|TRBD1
CASSLSGTDDYGYTF
TGTGCCAGCTCACTAAGTGGGACAGATGACTATGGCTACACCTTC
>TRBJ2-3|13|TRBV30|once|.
CAWSPSDPAPQYF
TGTGCCTGGAGTCCGTCTGACCCAGCCCCGCAGTATTTT
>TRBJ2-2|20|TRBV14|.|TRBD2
CASSQDGPLAVSLIAGELFF
TGTGCCAGCAGCCAAGATGGGCCGCTAGCGGTAAGCCTTATCGCCGGGGAGCTGTTTTTT
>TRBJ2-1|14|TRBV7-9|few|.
CASRRNSLFDEQFF
TGTGCCAGCAGACGGAACTCACTTTTTGATGAGCAGTTCTTC
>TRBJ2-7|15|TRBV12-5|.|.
CASGLRAGSQYEQYF
TGTGCTAGTGGTTTAAGGGCAGGGTCACAGTACGAGCAGTACTTC
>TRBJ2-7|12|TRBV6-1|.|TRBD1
CASSLTGGEQYF
TGTGCCAGCAGTCTTACAGGGGGCGAGCAGTACTTC
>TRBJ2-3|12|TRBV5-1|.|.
CASSLSTDTQYF
TGCGCCAGCAGCTTGAGTACAGATACGCAGTATTTT
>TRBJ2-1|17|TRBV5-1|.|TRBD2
CASSFQIGTSGSNEQFF
TGCGCCAGCAGCTTCCAAATCGGGACTAGCGGGTCCAATGAGCAGTTCTTC
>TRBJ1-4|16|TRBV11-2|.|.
CASSLNVGGLGEKLFF
TGTGCCAGCAGCCTAAACGTCGGGGGGCTTGGTGAAAAACTGTTTTTT
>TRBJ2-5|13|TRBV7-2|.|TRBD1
CASSLGQGETQYF
TGTGCCAGCAGCTTAGGACAGGGAGAGACCCAGTACTTC
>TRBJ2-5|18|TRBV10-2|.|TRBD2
CASSESPGTSGVQETQYF
TGCGCCAGCAGTGAGTCTCCGGGGACTAGCGGGGTCCAAGAGACCCAGTACTTC
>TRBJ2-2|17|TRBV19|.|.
CASSRRGQRANTGELFF
TGTGCCAGTAGTAGGAGGGGTCAGCGGGCGAACACCGGGGAGCTGTTTTTT